This TCR beta chain was observed in a study of blood T cell repertoires in COVID-19. Study details: Spain, Italy and the United States supplied samples that represented acute and convalescent COVID-19.

Authors' data handling: How many nucleated cells were present was estimated from reference gene primer amplification. Repertoires were generated with immunoSEQ multiplex PCR, while TCRdb's copy carries only in-frame clones and drops some. The V and J calls and clone size are taken from that table; D and trimming were inferred from the DNA. The data contain approximately 100,000 clones, roughly 88% of them singletons. The ends were cut back, 4 bases at V and 5 bases at J, with 20 bases in the middle. The length of the CDR3 is 16 residues. Germline V gives CDR1 MDHEN, CDR2 SYDVKM. This chain uses TRBV28 with TRBJ1-1, with D tentatively TRBD1 (5 bases). What was sequenced was peripheral blood. The clonotype originates from a man aged 60 to 75 with acute or convalescent COVID-19. CDR3 sequence (DNA): TGTGCCAGCAGTTCAGACCCAGGGTGGGATACTACTGAAGCTTTCTTT. Its protein product is CASSSDPGWDTTEAFF.